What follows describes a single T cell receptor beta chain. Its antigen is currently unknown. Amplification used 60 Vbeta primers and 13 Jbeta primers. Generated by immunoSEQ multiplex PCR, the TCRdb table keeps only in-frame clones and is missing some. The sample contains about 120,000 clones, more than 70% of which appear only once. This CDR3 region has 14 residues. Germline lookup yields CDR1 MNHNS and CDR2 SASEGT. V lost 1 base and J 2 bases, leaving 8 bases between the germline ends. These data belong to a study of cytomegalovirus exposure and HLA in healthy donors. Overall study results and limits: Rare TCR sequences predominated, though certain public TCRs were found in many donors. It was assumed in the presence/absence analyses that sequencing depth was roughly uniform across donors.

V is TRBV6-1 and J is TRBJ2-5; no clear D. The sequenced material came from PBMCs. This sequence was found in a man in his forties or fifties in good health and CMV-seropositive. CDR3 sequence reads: CASSEGQIQETQYF. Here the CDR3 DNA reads TGTGCCAGCAGTGAAGGTCAGATTCAAGAGACCCAGTACTTC.